The rows below give T cell receptor beta chains drawn from one sample of a study of shared clonotypes between healthy human individuals. Clones were sequenced by immunoSEQ multiplex PCR, and TCRdb holds only the in-frame ones, with some missing. This table has hundreds of thousands of clones, less than 80% appearing once. Material: memory CD4+ T cells sorted from blood. The receptors were sampled from a woman under 40 in good health. Both conserved end residues are part of each CDR3. D genes are given only for firm matches. Clone size appears in some rows only: once, few, many, or a class for an expanded clone.

d_call | j_call | cdr3_length | v_call | clone_size | cdr3_aa | cdr3_nt
TRBD1 | TRBJ2-5 | 16 | TRBV6-5 | - | CASSYSSTGGAETQYF | TGTGCCAGCAGTTACTCGTCTACAGGGGGCGCGGAGACCCAGTACTTC
- | TRBJ2-2 | 16 | TRBV6-5 | - | CASSYQPLGDTGELFF | TGTGCCAGCAGTTACCAACCCCTCGGGGACACCGGGGAGCTGTTTTTT
- | TRBJ1-5 | 13 | TRBV6-1 | once | CASMWGSNQPQHF | TGTGCCAGCATGTGGGGGAGCAATCAGCCCCAGCATTTT
- | TRBJ2-5 | 13 | TRBV5-1 | - | CASSTTTQETQYF | TGCGCCAGCAGCACGACTACCCAAGAGACCCAGTACTTC
- | TRBJ2-1 | 15 | TRBV6-5 | - | CASSSTSPGGNEQFF | TGTGCCAGCAGCTCTACAAGCCCCGGAGGGAATGAGCAGTTCTTC
- | TRBJ2-3 | 13 | TRBV5-4 | few | CASSLMRTDTQYF | TGTGCCAGCAGCTTGATGCGCACAGATACGCAGTATTTT
TRBD2 | TRBJ2-7 | 18 | TRBV28 | once | CASSLYAPLRERTYEQYF | TGTGCCAGCAGTTTGTACGCCCCCCTGCGGGAGCGAACCTACGAGCAGTACTTC
TRBD2 | TRBJ2-3 | 15 | TRBV28 | once | CASTPSAGVGDTQYF | TGTGCCAGCACACCGTCGGCGGGAGTTGGAGATACGCAGTATTTT
- | TRBJ1-2 | 16 | TRBV7-9 | - | CASSLSQGAEGYGYTF | TGTGCCAGCAGCTTATCACAGGGTGCCGAAGGGTATGGCTACACCTTC
- | TRBJ1-3 | 15 | TRBV28 | - | CASSLWGYSGNTIYF | TGTGCCAGCAGTTTATGGGGGTACTCTGGAAACACCATATATTTT
TRBD2 | TRBJ2-2 | 17 | TRBV5-6 | - | CASRRRLAGVDTGELFF | TGTGCCAGCAGGCGGAGGCTAGCGGGAGTTGACACCGGGGAGCTGTTTTTT
TRBD1 | TRBJ2-5 | 13 | TRBV28 | - | CASSWTGARTQYF | TGTGCCAGCAGTTGGACAGGGGCTCGAACCCAGTACTTC
TRBD1 | TRBJ1-1 | 15 | TRBV19 | - | CASSSKTGGNTEAFF | TGTGCCAGTAGTTCAAAGACAGGGGGAAACACTGAAGCTTTCTTT
TRBD1 | TRBJ1-2 | 16 | TRBV14 | few | CASSLPGTGLNYGYTF | TGTGCCAGCAGCCTGCCCGGGACAGGGCTGAACTATGGCTACACCTTC
TRBD2 | TRBJ2-1 | 17 | TRBV5-1 | - | CASSSGRLANNFDEQFF | TGCGCCAGCAGCTCGGGACGACTAGCGAATAACTTCGATGAGCAGTTCTTC
TRBD1 | TRBJ1-4 | 15 | TRBV5-1 | - | CASSKGQVLNEKLFF | TGCGCCAGCAGCAAAGGACAGGTTCTAAATGAAAAACTGTTTTTT
- | TRBJ1-2 | 13 | TRBV5-1 | - | CASSDSPNYGYTF | TGCGCCAGCAGCGACAGTCCTAACTATGGCTACACCTTC
- | TRBJ1-1 | 13 | TRBV6-5 | - | CASSRGPPTEAFF | TGTGCCAGCAGCCGGGGTCCTCCCACTGAAGCTTTCTTT
TRBD1 | TRBJ1-2 | 16 | TRBV15 | once | CATSRTQGGVNYGYTF | TGTGCCACCAGCAGGACCCAGGGGGGAGTGAACTATGGCTACACCTTC
- | TRBJ2-7 | 15 | TRBV30 | few | CAWSHPGLGSYEQYF | TGTGCCTGGAGTCACCCAGGACTCGGCTCCTACGAGCAGTACTTC
- | TRBJ2-5 | 16 | TRBV7-2 | few | CASSSQGSKGQETQYF | TGTGCCAGCAGCTCCCAGGGTTCTAAAGGCCAAGAGACCCAGTACTTC
TRBD1 | TRBJ1-4 | 16 | TRBV4-1 | - | CASSHPTGGAEEKLFF | TGCGCCAGCAGCCATCCCACAGGGGGCGCAGAGGAAAAACTGTTTTTT
TRBD2 | TRBJ2-5 | 16 | TRBV10-1 | - | CASSERASGTRETQYF | TGCGCCAGCAGTGAGCGTGCTAGCGGTACGAGAGAGACCCAGTACTTC
TRBD2 | TRBJ2-1 | 15 | TRBV25-1 | - | CASSVPSGNENEQFF | TGTGCCAGCAGTGTGCCTAGCGGGAATGAAAATGAGCAGTTCTTC
- | TRBJ2-3 | 13 | TRBV2 | - | CASRAGTPDTQYF | TGTGCCAGCAGAGCCGGGACCCCAGATACGCAGTATTTT
- | TRBJ1-2 | 12 | TRBV28 | - | CASTPQAYGYTF | TGTGCCAGCACCCCCCAGGCTTATGGCTACACCTTC
TRBD1 | TRBJ1-6 | 16 | TRBV7-9 | many | CASRSGGQGWNSPLHF | TGTGCCAGCAGGTCCGGTGGACAGGGTTGGAATTCACCCCTCCACTTT
- | TRBJ1-5 | 14 | TRBV6-6 | - | CASSVADANQPQHF | TGTGCCAGCAGTGTCGCGGACGCGAATCAGCCCCAGCATTTT
TRBD2 | TRBJ2-2 | 15 | TRBV7-2 | - | CASSLLAGGPGELFF | TGTGCCAGCAGCTTACTAGCGGGAGGTCCCGGGGAGCTGTTTTTT